This T cell receptor (beta chain) was sequenced for a study of T cells in Graves' hyperthyroidism and ophthalmopathy (dated by TCRdb to between 2018 and 2021). Regarding the research as a whole: Peripheral blood was collected at initial diagnosis, before any treatment. TCR V-J signatures able to tell the groups apart were searched for in a discovery cohort of approximately 95 patients, of whom under 45 had Graves' ophthalmopathy and around 58 had stable Graves' hyperthyroidism. An independent validation cohort of about 20 hyperthyroidism patients and 15 or so patients who later progressed to ophthalmopathy tested prospective prediction of ophthalmopathy. For training and testing, the 100 or so patients in the discovery cohort were randomly divided in a 7:3 ratio. In more than 5 Graves' hyperthyroidism patients, the study also compared T-cell repertoires from thyroid tissue with T-cell repertoires from blood. Once sampling was done, hyperthyroidism patients were given methimazole at a starting dose of 30 mg daily, whereas ophthalmopathy patients were given high-dose intravenous methylprednisolone. The paper reports TCR Vbeta CDR3 sequencing of over 130 peripheral blood samples: under 45 ophthalmopathy, 70 to 85 hyperthyroidism and about 17 progressor patients. Points the paper makes about the study in general: In validation, the model predicted progression to ophthalmopathy a median of roughly 6.1 months before onset, with roughly 70% sensitivity and almost 75% specificity. No statistical method was used to set the sample size in advance, and investigators knew the group allocation. A 13 V-J signature model separated ophthalmopathy from stable hyperthyroidism, with over 85% sensitivity and 81% to 83% specificity in cross-validation and 80%/75% in testing. Most expanded thyroid clonotypes (frequency above 0.001) were also detected in blood, a finding suggesting that blood repertoires may reflect thyroid immune responses.

Hyperthyroidism patients were aged 18 to 65 years and newly diagnosed, with disease duration of less than 2 months. Exclusion was applied to patients with uncontrolled infections, other autoimmune diseases, pregnancy or lactation. Diagnoses were established on the basis of clinical symptoms, serum thyroxine and TRAb, thyroid ultrasound, and orbital computed tomography. Blood from progressor patients was collected at the time of first diagnosis with hyperthyroidism, before any ophthalmopathy symptoms had appeared. Ficoll-Paque density gradient centrifugation was used to isolate PBMCs from around 10 ml of fresh peripheral blood. Progressor patients were defined as those initially diagnosed with Graves' hyperthyroidism in whom ophthalmopathy developed during follow-up. Trizol reagent was used to extract total RNA, and RNA quality was then checked on an Agilent 2100 Bioanalyzer. Amplification of TCR beta CDR3 regions was carried out from RNA transcripts. The first round of RT-PCR for the TCR CDR3 was performed with the HTBI primer set and the Qiagen OneStep RT-PCR kit. Libraries were constructed in a second round of multiplex PCR, after which size selection and purification were carried out. The libraries were sequenced on an Illumina HiSeq2000 using paired-end 100 bp reads. In the original analysis: SOAPnuke was used to process the raw data, with reads discarded if the reads contained adapters or uncalled bases, had a mean Phred below 15, or lacked an exact constant-primer or identifier match. High-quality paired reads were merged using COPE v1.2.5, and each unique nucleotide sequence was defined as a clonotype. MiTCR v1.1 was used to align clonotypes to the IMGT TRBV, TRBD and TRBJ reference segments. The analysis was restricted to V-J combinations with a frequency above 0.0001, which together covered around 99% of the repertoires. The TCS score was defined as the ratio of F50 (clonal expansion) to E x V (chaos), calculated using BLOSUM62-based TCRdist between CDR3 peptides within each V-J. Welch's t-statistics and random forest reduced several hundred V-J features to about 13, which were used in a naive Bayes classifier (R e1071). TCRdb handled the public reads itself, with Q25 trimming in fastp and clone calling in MiXCR, and kept productive beta chains. Each entry is one CDR3 protein sequence, shown with its most common DNA and genes. The V and J calls and clone size come from TCRdb's table, not from the authors' own analysis. The sample table shows about 160,000 distinct CDR3 sequences, and roughly 10% are seen once. In total, the top ten clones hold around 20% of the sample.

Looking up the germline V gene yields CDR1 KGHDR and CDR2 SFDVKD. The CDR3 numbers 14 residues from cysteine through phenylalanine. This entry keeps only the CDR3 DNA: 42 bases, framed from base 1. After removal of 9 bases from V and 1 base from J, the junction retains 7 bases not matched to a gene. This clonotype showed up many times. What this receptor recognizes is not known. Per-base qualities were not stored, and no clone one base away is much larger. Sample: blood. This sequence originates from a woman under 30 with Graves' hyperthyroidism that later progressed to Graves' ophthalmopathy. The rearranged segments are TRBV24-1 and TRBJ1-1; 7 middle bases align to TRBD1. The sequenced DNA is TGTGCCACCGGGGAGGGGGCAGAGAACACTGAAGCTTTCTTT. The translation is CATGEGAENTEAFF.